This T cell receptor (beta chain) was sequenced for a study of blood T cell repertoires in COVID-19 (dated by TCRdb to 2020 to 2021). Study-wide context: Samples from collaborators originated in the United States, Italy and Spain and spanned both the acute and convalescent phases of COVID-19. The prospective study material was composed of cDNA or gDNA derived from T cells, B-cell-depleted T cells, or PBMCs. Subjects who had been exposed to COVID-19, were actively infected with it, or had recovered from it provided the deeply sampled blood TCRbeta repertoires that made up the dataset. A freely available public database, intended as a resource for researchers studying the immune response to SARS-CoV-2, is where the repertoires were released. The samples were drawn from two sources: the first 160 participants of the ongoing ImmuneRACE study, and over 1,000 subjects contributed by 6 global collaborators. The sample metadata nearly always contained a de-identified subject ID, COVID-19 status, age in years and sex. Where HLA class I and class II types were available, the types were taken from metadata supplied by the sample provider, not from assay-based typing.

Comments on this clone: The antigen it recognizes is unknown. No qualities accompany the bases; no much larger clone lies one base away.

The CDR3 measures 16 amino acids from cysteine to phenylalanine. This entry keeps only the CDR3 DNA: 48 bases, framed from base 1. CDR1 SGHVS and CDR2 FQNEAQ were looked up in the germline V gene. V drops 4 bases and J drops 2 bases, leaving 18 bases in between. The collaborating institutions used their own protocols to collect whole blood in K2EDTA tubes. For TCRbeta analysis, collaborator samples were shipped as frozen whole blood, as isolated PBMCs, or as DNA extracted from either sample type. Broader findings and caveats from the paper: The quantity of clinical and demographic metadata differed by source and by participant and was supplied without curation.

TCRbeta CDR3 regions were amplified from genomic DNA by means of the immunoSEQ Assay, a bias-controlled multiplex PCR. For the original study's pipeline: Nucleated cell counts per sample were estimated from amplification of reference gene primers within the assay. Sequence reads were collapsed and filtered to measure the absolute abundance of every unique TCRbeta CDR3 rearrangement. For each sample, productive Simpson clonality was calculated by taking the square root of Simpson's diversity index across productive rearrangements. This immuneACCESS table, as held by TCRdb, lists in-frame sequences with V and J called but not all clones. Of the missing ones, under half trace to an unresolved V gene in checked studies; the others have no known cause. V, J and clone size were drawn from that table, and D and trimming were deduced from the DNA. Present in this sample are some 150,000 clones, around nine tenths of which were seen just once. Approximately 4% of the sample lies in the top ten.

Recombination joined TRBV7-8 with TRBJ2-7; tentative D gene TRBD2, with 5 bases matching. This TCR was recovered from a woman between 35 and 50 years old with acute or convalescent COVID-19. Sequencing was carried out using peripheral blood. CDR3 loop: CASSSRAGLLAYEQYF. The sequenced DNA: TGTGCCAGCAGCTCCCGGGCGGGCCTACTTGCCTACGAGCAGTACTTC.